This T cell receptor (beta chain) was captured in a study of cytomegalovirus exposure and HLA in healthy donors. In regard to this clone: Its specificity is unknown.

The study's findings and limits: Productive status was seen about 90% or about 30% of the time for most TCR beta V segments in an earlier analysis.

This CDR3 has 15 amino acids. The V gene lost 8 bases and the J gene lost 1 base, with 15 bases spanning the gap. Germline V CDR1 and CDR2: MDHEN, SYDVKM. PCR primers comprised 60 Vbeta and 13 Jbeta primers. The table came from immunoSEQ multiplex PCR; TCRdb's copy has only in-frame clones and leaves some out. The table records a few hundred thousand clones, 60% to 85% of them present only once. The sequence was collected from a man aged 35 to 55 in good health and CMV-seronegative. Sequenced material: PBMCs. The chain carries TRBV28 and TRBJ1-3, with D possibly matching TRBD1 (6 bases). The CDR3 sequence: CASVDAGASGNTIYF. CDR3 DNA: TGTGCCAGCGTCGATGCAGGGGCGTCTGGAAACACCATATATTTT. The full variable domain, completed using reference TRBV28 and TRBJ1-3, is DVKVTQSSRYLVKRTGEKVFLECVQDMDHENMFWYRQDPGLGLRLIYFSYDVKMKEKGDIPEGYSVSREKKERFSLILESASTNQTSMYLCASVDAGASGNTIYFGEGSWLTVV.